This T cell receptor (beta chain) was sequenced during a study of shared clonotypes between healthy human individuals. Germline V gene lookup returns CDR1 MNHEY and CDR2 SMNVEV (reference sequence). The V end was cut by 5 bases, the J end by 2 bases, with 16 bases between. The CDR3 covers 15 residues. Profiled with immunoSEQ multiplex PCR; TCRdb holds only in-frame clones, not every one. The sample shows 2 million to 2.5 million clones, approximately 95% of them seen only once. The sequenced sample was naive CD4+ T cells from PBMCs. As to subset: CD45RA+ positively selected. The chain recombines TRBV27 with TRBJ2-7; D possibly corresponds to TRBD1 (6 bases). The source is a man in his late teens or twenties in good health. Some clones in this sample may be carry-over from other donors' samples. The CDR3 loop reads CASSLWTAGAYEQYF. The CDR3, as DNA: TGTGCCAGCAGTCTGTGGACAGCCGGAGCCTACGAGCAGTACTTC.